This T cell receptor beta chain was sequenced for a study of blood T cell repertoires in COVID-19. The germline CDR1 and CDR2 sequences are SGHAT and FQDESV (reference sequence). This CDR3 spans 12 amino acids. With V trimmed by 3 bases and J by 8 bases, 3 bases remained unmatched. In the source study's methods: Cell counts per sample came from amplifying reference gene primers. Produced via immunoSEQ multiplex PCR; TCRdb's table is partial and in-frame only. V and J calls and clone size follow that table, whereas D and trimming were derived from the DNA. The sample holds about 350,000 clones, around 88% seen once. On this clone itself: Other DNA variants within this sample encode the same CDR3.

The sample comprised peripheral blood. The sequence was obtained from a woman between 55 and 75 years old with COVID-19, enrolled during active disease. This rearrangement joins TRBV11-1 to TRBJ1-2; 7 positions match TRBD1. CDR3: CASSLTGYGYTF. DNA for the CDR3: TGTGCCAGCAGCTTGACAGGGTACGGCTACACCTTC.